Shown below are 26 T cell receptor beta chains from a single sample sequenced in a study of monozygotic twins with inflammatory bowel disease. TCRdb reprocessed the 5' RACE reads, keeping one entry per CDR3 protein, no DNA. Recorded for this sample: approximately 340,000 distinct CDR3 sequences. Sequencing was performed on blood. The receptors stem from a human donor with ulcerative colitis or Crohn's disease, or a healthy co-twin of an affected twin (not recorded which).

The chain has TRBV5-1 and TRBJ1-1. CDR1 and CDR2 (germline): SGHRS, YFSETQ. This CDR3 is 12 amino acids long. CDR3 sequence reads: CASRASNTEAFF.

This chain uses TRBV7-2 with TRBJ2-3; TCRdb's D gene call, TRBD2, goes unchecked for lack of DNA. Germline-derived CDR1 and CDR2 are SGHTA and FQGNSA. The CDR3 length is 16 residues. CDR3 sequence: CASSLAREYAGRAQYF.

Here the CDR3 reads CASSLWTSSGYGYTF. The chain couples TRBV5-6 to TRBJ1-2. Per germline, CDR1 SGHDT and CDR2 YYEEEE. The CDR3 has 15 amino acids.

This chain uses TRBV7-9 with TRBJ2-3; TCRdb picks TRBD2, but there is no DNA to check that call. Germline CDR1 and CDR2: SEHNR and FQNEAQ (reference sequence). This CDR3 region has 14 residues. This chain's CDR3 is CASSLTRSTDTQYF.

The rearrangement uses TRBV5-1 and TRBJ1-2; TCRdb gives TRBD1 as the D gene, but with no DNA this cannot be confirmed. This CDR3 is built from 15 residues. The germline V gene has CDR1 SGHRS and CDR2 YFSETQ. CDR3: CASSLGHRDSIVFFF.

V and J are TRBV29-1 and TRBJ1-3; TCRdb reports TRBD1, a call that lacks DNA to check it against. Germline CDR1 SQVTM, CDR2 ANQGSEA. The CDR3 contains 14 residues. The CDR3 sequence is CSGGGTGAGNTIYF.

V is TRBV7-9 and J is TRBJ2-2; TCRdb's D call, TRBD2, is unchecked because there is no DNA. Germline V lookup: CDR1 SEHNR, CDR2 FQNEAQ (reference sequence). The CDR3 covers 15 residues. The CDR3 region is CASSPRGGLTGELFF.

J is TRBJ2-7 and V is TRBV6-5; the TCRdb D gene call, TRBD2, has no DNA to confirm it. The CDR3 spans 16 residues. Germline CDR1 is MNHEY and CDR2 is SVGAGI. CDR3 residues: CASSYGLSGGIYEQYF.

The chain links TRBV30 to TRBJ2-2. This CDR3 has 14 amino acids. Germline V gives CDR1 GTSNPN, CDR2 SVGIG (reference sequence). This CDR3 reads CAWNRRPDTGELFF.

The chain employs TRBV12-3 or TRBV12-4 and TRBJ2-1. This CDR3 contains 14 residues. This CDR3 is CASRRERSYNEQFF.

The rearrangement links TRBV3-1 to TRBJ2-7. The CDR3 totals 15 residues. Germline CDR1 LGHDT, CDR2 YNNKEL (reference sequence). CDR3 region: CASSQESGGPYEQYF.

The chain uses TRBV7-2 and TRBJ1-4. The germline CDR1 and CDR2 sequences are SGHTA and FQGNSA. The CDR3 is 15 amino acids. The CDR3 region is CASSLLEVFGEKLFF.

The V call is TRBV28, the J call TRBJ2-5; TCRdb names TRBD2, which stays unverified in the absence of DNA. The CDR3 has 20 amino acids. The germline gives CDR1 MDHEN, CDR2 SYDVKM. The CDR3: CASSSPITVPYRDLQETQYF.

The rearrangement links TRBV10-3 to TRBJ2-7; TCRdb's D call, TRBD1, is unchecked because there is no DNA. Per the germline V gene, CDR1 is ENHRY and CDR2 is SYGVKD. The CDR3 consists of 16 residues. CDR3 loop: CAISEPGDISSYEQYF.

CDR3 residues: CASSFSWTGVYTF. The chain links TRBV5-1 to TRBJ1-2; TCRdb's assignment of TRBD1 cannot be checked, as there is no DNA. CDR1 SGHRS and CDR2 YFSETQ come from the germline V gene. The CDR3 extends over 13 amino acids.

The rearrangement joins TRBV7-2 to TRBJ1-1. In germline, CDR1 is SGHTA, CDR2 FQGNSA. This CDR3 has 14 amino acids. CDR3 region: CASSLRWRNTEAFF.

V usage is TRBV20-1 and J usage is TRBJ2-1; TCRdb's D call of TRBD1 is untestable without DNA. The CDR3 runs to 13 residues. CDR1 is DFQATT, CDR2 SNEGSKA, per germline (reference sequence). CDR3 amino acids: CSARTLRENEQFF.

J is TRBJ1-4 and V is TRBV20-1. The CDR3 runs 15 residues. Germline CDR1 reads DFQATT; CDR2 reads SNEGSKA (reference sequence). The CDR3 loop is CSARVLAGPTKKLFF.

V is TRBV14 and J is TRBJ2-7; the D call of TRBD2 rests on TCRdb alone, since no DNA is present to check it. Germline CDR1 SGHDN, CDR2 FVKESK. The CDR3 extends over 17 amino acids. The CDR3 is CASSQFPLAGGPYEQYF.

The CDR3 is CSARDGQSPPLHF. The chain uses TRBV20-1 and TRBJ1-6; TCRdb selects TRBD1, and the lack of DNA leaves this call unchecked. Germline V gives CDR1 DFQATT, CDR2 SNEGSKA (reference sequence). CDR3 length: 13 residues.

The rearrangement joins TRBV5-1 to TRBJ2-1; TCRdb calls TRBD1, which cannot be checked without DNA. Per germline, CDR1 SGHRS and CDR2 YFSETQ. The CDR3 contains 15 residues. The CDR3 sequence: CASSRGQGTYNEQFF. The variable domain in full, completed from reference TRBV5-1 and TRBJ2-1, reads KAGVTQTPRYLIKTRGQQVTLSCSPISGHRSVSWYQQTPGQGLQFLFEYFSETQRNKGNFPGRFSGRQFSNSRSEMNVSTLELGDSALYLCASSRGQGTYNEQFFGPGTRLTVL.

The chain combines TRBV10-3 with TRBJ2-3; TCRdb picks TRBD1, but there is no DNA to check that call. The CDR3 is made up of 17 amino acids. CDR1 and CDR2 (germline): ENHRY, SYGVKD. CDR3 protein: CAISSFNRGLSTDTQYF.

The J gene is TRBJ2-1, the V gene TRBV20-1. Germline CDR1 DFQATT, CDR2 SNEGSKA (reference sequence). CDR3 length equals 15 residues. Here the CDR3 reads CSARGLLLDLYEQFF.

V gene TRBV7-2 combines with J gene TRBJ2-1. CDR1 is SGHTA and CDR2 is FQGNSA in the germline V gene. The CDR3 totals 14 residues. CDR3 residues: CASRRVTSYNEQFF.

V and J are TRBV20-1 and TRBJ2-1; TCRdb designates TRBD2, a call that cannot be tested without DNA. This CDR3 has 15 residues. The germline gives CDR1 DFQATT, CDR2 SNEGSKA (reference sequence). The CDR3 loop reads CSARDGTSGIHEQFF.

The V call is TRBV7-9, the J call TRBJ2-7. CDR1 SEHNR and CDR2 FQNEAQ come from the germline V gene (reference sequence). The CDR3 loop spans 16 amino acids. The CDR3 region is CASSLAPRNPSYEQYF.